The sequence of this T cell receptor beta chain was determined in a study of cytomegalovirus exposure and HLA in healthy donors. With regard to this clone: Antigen specificity is unknown.

The study, taken as a whole, reports: Specific recognition of CMV antigens was confirmed in vitro for a few chains (all CMV-associated). For presence/absence analyses, sequencing depth was assumed to be roughly uniform across donors.

PCR involved 60 Vbeta and 13 Jbeta primers. Only in-frame clones appear in the TCRdb table, and some are missing; sequencing was by immunoSEQ multiplex PCR. The repertoire has about 180,000 clones, 77% of them found once; the top ten carry around 3.5%. The sequence was collected from a woman aged 60-75 years in good health and CMV-seropositive. Source material: PBMCs.

The CDR3 coding sequence is TGCGCCAGCAGCCTATACCCGTCGGGGGAGACCCAGTACTTC. Residues: CASSLYPSGETQYF. This chain joins TRBV5-1 and TRBJ2-5; tentatively, D is TRBD2 (5 bases). Germline CDR1 reads SGHRS; CDR2 reads YFSETQ. CDR3 length equals 14 residues. V gave up 4 bases and J gave up 5 bases, with 15 bases separating them. The entire variable domain, with the rest obtained from reference TRBV5-1 and TRBJ2-5, is as follows: KAGVTQTPRYLIKTRGQQVTLSCSPISGHRSVSWYQQTPGQGLQFLFEYFSETQRNKGNFPGRFSGRQFSNSRSEMNVSTLELGDSALYLCASSLYPSGETQYFGPGTRLLVL.